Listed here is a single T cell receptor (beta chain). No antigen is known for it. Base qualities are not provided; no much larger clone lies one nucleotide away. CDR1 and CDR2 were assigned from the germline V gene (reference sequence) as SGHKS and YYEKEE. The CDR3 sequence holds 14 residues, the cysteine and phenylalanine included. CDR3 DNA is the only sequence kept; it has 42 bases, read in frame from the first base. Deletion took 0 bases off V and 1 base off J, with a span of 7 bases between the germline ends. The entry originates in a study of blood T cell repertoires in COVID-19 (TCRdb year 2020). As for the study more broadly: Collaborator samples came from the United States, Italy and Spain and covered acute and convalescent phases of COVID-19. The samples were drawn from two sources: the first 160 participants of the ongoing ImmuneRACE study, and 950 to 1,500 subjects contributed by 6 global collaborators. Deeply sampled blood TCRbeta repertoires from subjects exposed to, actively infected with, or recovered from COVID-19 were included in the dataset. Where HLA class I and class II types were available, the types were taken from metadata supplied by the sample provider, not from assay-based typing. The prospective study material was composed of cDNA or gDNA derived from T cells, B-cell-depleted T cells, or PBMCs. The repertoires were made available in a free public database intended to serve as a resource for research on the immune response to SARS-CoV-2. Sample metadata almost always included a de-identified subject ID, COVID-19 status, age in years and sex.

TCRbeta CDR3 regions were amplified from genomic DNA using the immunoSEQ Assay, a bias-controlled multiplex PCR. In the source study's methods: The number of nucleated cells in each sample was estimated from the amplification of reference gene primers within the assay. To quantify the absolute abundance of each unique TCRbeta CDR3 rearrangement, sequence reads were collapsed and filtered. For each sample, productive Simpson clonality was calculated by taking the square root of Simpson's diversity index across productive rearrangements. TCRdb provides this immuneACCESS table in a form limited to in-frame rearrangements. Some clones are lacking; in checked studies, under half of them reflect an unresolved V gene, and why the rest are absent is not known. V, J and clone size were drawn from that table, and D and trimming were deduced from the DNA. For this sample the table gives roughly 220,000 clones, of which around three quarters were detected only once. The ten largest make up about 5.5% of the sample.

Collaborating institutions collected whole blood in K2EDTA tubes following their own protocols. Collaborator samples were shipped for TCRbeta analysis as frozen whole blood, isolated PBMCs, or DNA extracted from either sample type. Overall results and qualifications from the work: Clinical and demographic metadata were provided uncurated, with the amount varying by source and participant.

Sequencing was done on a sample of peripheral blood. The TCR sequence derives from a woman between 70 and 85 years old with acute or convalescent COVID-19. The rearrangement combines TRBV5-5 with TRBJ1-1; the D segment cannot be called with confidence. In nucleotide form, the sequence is TGTGCCAGCAGCTTGGCCCAGGCGAACACTGAAGCTTTCTTT. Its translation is CASSLAQANTEAFF.